This TCR beta chain was recorded in a study of blood T cell repertoires in COVID-19. Whole-study context: Both acute and convalescent COVID-19 samples were obtained from the United States, Italy and Spain. The cDNA or gDNA used as material had been derived from T cells, B-cell-depleted T cells, or PBMCs.

The CDR3 runs 12 residues. V lost 4 bases to trimming and J lost 11 bases; unmatched junction nucleotides: 5. Germline V gene sequence: CDR1 LGHDT, CDR2 YNNKEL (reference sequence). In the original processing: The authors estimated nucleated cell counts from reference gene primer amplification. Clones were sequenced by immunoSEQ multiplex PCR, and TCRdb holds only the in-frame ones, with some missing. V, J and clone size are those of that table, while D and trimming were read from the DNA. Of some 41,000 clones in the sample, 85% to 95% were seen once. Sequencing used peripheral blood. V gene TRBV3-1 (or the pseudogene TRBV3-2) combines with J gene TRBJ2-1; TRBD1 matches at 7 bases. This receptor was identified in a human donor in a cohort sampled during active COVID-19. The CDR3 sequence: CASSPMTGKQFF. CDR3 DNA sequence: TGTGCCAGCAGCCCAATGACAGGGAAGCAGTTCTTC.